These 15 T cell receptor beta chains share one sample of origin, sequenced in a study of shared T cell receptors in the human thymus. Sequenced by immunoSEQ multiplex PCR; TCRdb stores in-frame clones only, minus some. The sample shows around 730,000 clones, roughly 88% of them seen only once. These same data were also listed under a study on human thymus T cells.

The sequencing input was thymocytes. These receptors were obtained from a girl in the first two years of life with a congenital heart defect.

This chain joins TRBV29-1 and TRBJ1-5; D not certain. The germline gives CDR1 SQVTM, CDR2 ANQGSEA. V lost 4 bases and J lost 2, with 9 bases in between. The CDR3 contains 13 residues. CDR3 in amino acids: CSVAREGNQPQHF. The CDR3 coding sequence is TGCAGCGTTGCCCGAGAGGGCAATCAGCCCCAGCATTTT.

This chain connects TRBV4-1 to TRBJ1-1; 7 bases fit TRBD1. The CDR3 is made up of 16 amino acids. After removal of 0 bases from V and 3 bases from J, the junction contained 7 bases not matched to a gene. Germline CDR1 and CDR2: MGHRA and YSYEKL. The CDR3 region is CASSQEKDRKYTEAFF. CDR3 in DNA: TGCGCCAGCAGCCAAGAGAAGGACAGGAAGTACACTGAAGCTTTCTTT.

The V gene is TRBV11-2, the J gene TRBJ2-1, with D maybe TRBD2 (6 bases). V lost 5 bases and J 5 bases, leaving 19 bases between the germline ends. CDR3 size: 16 residues. Germline lookup yields CDR1 SGHAT and CDR2 FQNNGV. The CDR3 region is CASSRRVVGRNNEQFF. DNA of the CDR3: TGTGCCAGCAGCCGCCGGGTGGTGGGGAGGAACAATGAGCAGTTCTTC.

The J gene is TRBJ1-1, the V gene TRBV6-5, with 9 bases lining up with TRBD1. This CDR3 is 16 amino acids long. CDR1 is MNHEY and CDR2 is SVGAGI in the germline V gene. V dropped 4 bases and J dropped 8; count of bases not matched to a gene: 14. The CDR3 DNA sequence: TGTGCCAGCAGTTGCCGGACAGGGGACCCTTCGGCAGAAGCTTTCTTT. Its protein product is CASSCRTGDPSAEAFF.

The rearrangement uses TRBV30 and TRBJ1-2; unclear D gene. Germline V gene lookup returns CDR1 GTSNPN and CDR2 SVGIG (reference sequence). CDR3 length equals 15 residues. Trimming stripped 8 bases from V and 2 bases from J, with 21 bases between. CDR3 DNA: TGTGCCCGCCGGGATTCGGGTACGGAAAACTATGGCTACACCTTC. Translation gives CARRDSGTENYGYTF.

V and J are TRBV9 and TRBJ2-7, with D possibly being TRBD1 (5 bases). This CDR3 contains 16 residues. V dropped 4 bases and J dropped 1 base, with 18 bases sitting between them. Germline CDR1 reads SGDLS; CDR2 reads YYNGEE. This chain's CDR3 is CASSPKGPGQSYEQYF. The CDR3 region has the DNA TGTGCCAGCAGCCCCAAGGGTCCAGGACAATCCTACGAGCAGTACTTC. Looking up the rest from reference TRBV9 and TRBJ2-7 gives the full variable domain: DSGVTQTPKHLITATGQRVTLRCSPRSGDLSVYWYQQSLDQGLQFLIQYYNGEERAKGNILERFSAQQFPDLHSELNLSSLELGDSALYFCASSPKGPGQSYEQYFGPGTRLTVT.

This clone was seen only once. The rearrangement uses TRBV9 and TRBJ2-7; D is perhaps TRBD1 (5 bases). CDR3 length equals 15 residues. Trimming shortened V by 4 bases and J by 7 bases, and 21 bases separated the two germline ends. The germline gives CDR1 SGDLS, CDR2 YYNGEE. CDR3 sequence: CASSPRQSLSREQYF. CDR3 coding DNA: TGTGCCAGCAGCCCCCGACAGAGCCTCTCGCGAGAGCAGTACTTC.

The chain employs TRBV30 and TRBJ1-1; 7 bases align to TRBD1. This CDR3 comprises 15 residues. CDR1 is GTSNPN, CDR2 SVGIG, per germline (reference sequence). The trim removed 8 bases at V and 3 bases at J, leaving 15 bases unmatched. The CDR3 bases are TGTGCCATGGGAGACAGGGCAGGTAGGGACACTGAAGCTTTCTTT. Its translation: CAMGDRAGRDTEAFF.

This chain connects TRBV7-9 to TRBJ2-7; TRBD1 matches at 8 bases. Trimming removed 7 bases from V and 4 bases from J; junction bases left unmatched: 6. Germline CDR1 is SEHNR and CDR2 is FQNEAQ (reference sequence). The CDR3 loop spans 13 amino acids. The CDR3 sequence: CASTGTGHYEQYF. CDR3 nucleotides: TGTGCCAGCACCGGGACAGGTCATTACGAGCAGTACTTC.

The chain recombines TRBV28 with TRBJ2-4; D call uncertain. Germline lookup yields CDR1 MDHEN and CDR2 SYDVKM. The CDR3 is 15 amino acids. V lost 6 bases and J 0 bases, leaving 12 bases between the germline ends. The chain's CDR3 is CASSPFVLAKNIQYF. In DNA, the CDR3 is TGTGCCAGCAGCCCGTTCGTTCTAGCCAAAAACATTCAGTACTTC.

The chain recombines TRBV27 with TRBJ2-7; 7 bases agree with TRBD1. Germline V gene sequence: CDR1 MNHEY, CDR2 SMNVEV (reference sequence). The length of the CDR3 is 15 residues. V was pared by 0 bases and J by 4 bases, with 6 bases of the junction left unmatched. Here the CDR3 DNA reads TGTGCCAGCAGTTTATCAGGGGGCACCCCTTACGAGCAGTACTTC. Its protein is CASSLSGGTPYEQYF.

The chain is built from TRBV9 and TRBJ1-2; a possible D gene is TRBD1 (5 bases). V lost 3 bases to trimming and J lost 5 bases, with 8 bases between them. CDR1 is SGDLS, CDR2 YYNGEE, per germline. The CDR3 has 12 amino acids. CDR3 amino acids: CASSGQLYGYTF. The CDR3 region has the DNA TGTGCCAGCAGCGGACAGTTATATGGCTACACCTTC.

V gene TRBV15 combines with J gene TRBJ2-7; 8 positions agree with TRBD1. Losses at the gene ends were 4 bases for V and 3 bases for J; bases not matched to a gene: 8. Germline assignment: CDR1 LNHNV and CDR2 YYDKDF (reference sequence). The CDR3 runs 15 residues. CDR3 DNA: TGTGCCACCAGCATCGGGTCGGGACAGGTCTACGAGCAGTACTTC. Its protein product is CATSIGSGQVYEQYF.

This sequence joins TRBV27 and TRBJ2-5, with 9 nucleotides matching TRBD1. The CDR3 is 16 residues long. V lost 1 base to trimming and J lost 4 bases; unmatched junction nucleotides: 7. CDR1 is MNHEY and CDR2 is SMNVEV in the germline V gene (reference sequence). The CDR3 nucleotides read TGTGCCAGCAGTTTATTCTACAGGGGGCAGGGAGAGACCCAGTACTTC. Translating gives CASSLFYRGQGETQYF.

V usage is TRBV4-3 and J usage is TRBJ2-5, with 9 nucleotides matching TRBD2. This CDR3 spans 19 amino acids. CDR1 LGHNA and CDR2 YSLEER come from the germline V gene. V was pared by 0 bases and J by 1 base, with 12 bases of the junction left unmatched. The CDR3 nucleotides are TGCGCCAGCAGCCAAGACTTTACCATTAGGACTAGCGTCCAAGAGACCCAGTACTTC. Translated, it gives CASSQDFTIRTSVQETQYF.